This record concerns one T cell receptor (beta chain) sequence. The data were obtained in a study of blood T cell repertoires in COVID-19. This CDR3 has 16 amino acids. CDR1 and CDR2 from the germline V gene are LNHDA and SQIVND (reference sequence). V shed 5 bases, J shed 0 bases, and the junction held 9 bases outside the gene matches. Here immunoSEQ multiplex PCR was the method, and the copy in TCRdb shows in-frame clones only, minus some. The sample includes roughly 170,000 clones, less than 90% seen only once; the top ten take more than 20%. The V and J genes are TRBV19 and TRBJ1-1, with 7 bases matching TRBD1. The receptor was isolated from an older man with active or convalescent COVID-19. The sample was peripheral blood. This chain's CDR3 is CASSVGQAKMNTEAFF. In DNA form, the CDR3 reads TGTGCCAGTAGTGTCGGACAGGCCAAAATGAACACTGAAGCTTTCTTT.